The present T cell receptor beta chain was sequenced within a study of blood T cells in healthy people across ages. Study-wide results and caveats: Among T cells, TCR beta diversity per million cells dropped roughly linearly as age rose. Estimated diversity, derived from one million T cells, was regarded as an underestimate.

PCR was performed a second time for about 6 to 12 cycles using a sample-barcoded 5' primer and a J-beta primer mix. A template-switch adaptor with 12 random nucleotides tagged each cDNA molecule. TCRdb itself ran the 5' RACE reads through MiXCR, one entry per CDR3 protein. The sample has 1.2 million to 1.5 million distinct CDR3 sequences, around 59% seen once. Germline CDR1 is MNHNS and CDR2 is SASEGT. The CDR3 totals 14 residues. Trimming took 0 bases from V and 3 from J, leaving 9 bases between them. Samples each yielded at least 6 micrograms of total RNA. This clonotype was detected only a few times. The antigen remains unidentified.

Source material: blood. The receptor was isolated from a man aged 18 to 29 in good health. The rearrangement links TRBV6-1 to TRBJ2-7, with unresolved D. DNA of the CDR3: TGTGCCAGCAGTGAAGCTTTACAGCTCTACGAGCAGTACTTC. This gives the protein CASSEALQLYEQYF.